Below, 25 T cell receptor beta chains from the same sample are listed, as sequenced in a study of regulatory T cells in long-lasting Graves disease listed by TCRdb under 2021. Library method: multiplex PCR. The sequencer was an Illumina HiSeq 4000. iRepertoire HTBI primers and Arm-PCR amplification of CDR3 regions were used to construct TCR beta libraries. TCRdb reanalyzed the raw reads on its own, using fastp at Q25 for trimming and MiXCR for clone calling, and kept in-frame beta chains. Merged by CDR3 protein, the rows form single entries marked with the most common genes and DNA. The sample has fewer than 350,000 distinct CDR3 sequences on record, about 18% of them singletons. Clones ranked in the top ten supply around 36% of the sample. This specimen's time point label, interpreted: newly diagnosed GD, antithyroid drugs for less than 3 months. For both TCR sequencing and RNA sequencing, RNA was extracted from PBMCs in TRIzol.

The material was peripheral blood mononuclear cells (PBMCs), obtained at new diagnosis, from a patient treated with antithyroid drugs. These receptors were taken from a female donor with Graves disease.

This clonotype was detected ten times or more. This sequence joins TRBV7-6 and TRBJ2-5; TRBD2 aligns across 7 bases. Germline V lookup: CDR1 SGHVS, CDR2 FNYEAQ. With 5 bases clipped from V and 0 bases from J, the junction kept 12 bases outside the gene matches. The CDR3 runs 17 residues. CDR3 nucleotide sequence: TGTGCCAGCAGCCCAAGAGGACTAGACCAGTACCAAGAGACCCAGTACTTC. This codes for CASSPRGLDQYQETQYF.

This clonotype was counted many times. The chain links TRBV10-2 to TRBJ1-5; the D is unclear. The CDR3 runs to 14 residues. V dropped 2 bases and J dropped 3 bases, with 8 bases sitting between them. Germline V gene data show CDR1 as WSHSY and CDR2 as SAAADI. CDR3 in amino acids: CASSEVTVNQPQHF. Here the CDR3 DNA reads TGCGCCAGCAGTGAGGTAACAGTCAATCAGCCCCAGCATTTT.

CDR3 amino acids: CSAIVSGTSPLHF. The CDR3 nucleotides are TGCAGTGCCATCGTTTCAGGGACATCACCCCTCCACTTT. The chain has TRBV20-1 and TRBJ1-6; possibly TRBD1 for D (6 bases). The germline V gene has CDR1 DFQATT and CDR2 SNEGSKA (reference sequence). Trimming took off 6 bases at V and 10 bases at J, with 16 bases between the two ends. The CDR3 runs to 13 residues.

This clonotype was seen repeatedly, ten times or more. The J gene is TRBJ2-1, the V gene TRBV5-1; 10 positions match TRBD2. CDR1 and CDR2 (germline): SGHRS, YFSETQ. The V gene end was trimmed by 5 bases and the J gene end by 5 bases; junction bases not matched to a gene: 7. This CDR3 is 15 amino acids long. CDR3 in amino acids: CASSARTSGDNEQFF. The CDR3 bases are TGCGCCAGCAGTGCCCGGACTAGCGGCGACAATGAGCAGTTCTTC.

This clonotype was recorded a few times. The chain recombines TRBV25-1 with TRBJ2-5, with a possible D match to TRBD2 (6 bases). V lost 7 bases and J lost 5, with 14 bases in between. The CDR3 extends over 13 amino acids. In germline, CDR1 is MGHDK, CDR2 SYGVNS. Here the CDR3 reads CASTLTGGETQYF. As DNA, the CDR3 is TGTGCCAGCACCCTCACCGGGGGTGAGACCCAGTACTTC.

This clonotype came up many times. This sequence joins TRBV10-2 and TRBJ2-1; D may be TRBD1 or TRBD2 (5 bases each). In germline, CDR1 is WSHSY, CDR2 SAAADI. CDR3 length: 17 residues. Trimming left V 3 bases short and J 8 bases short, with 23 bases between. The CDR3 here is CASSDQFGTPGEHEQFF. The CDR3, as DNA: TGCGCCAGCAGTGACCAGTTTGGGACCCCCGGGGAGCATGAGCAGTTCTTC.

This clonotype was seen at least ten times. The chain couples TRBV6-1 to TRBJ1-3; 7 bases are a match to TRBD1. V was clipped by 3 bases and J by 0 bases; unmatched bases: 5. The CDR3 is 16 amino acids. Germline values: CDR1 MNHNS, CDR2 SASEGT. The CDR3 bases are TGTGCCAGCAGTGATCCGGGACAGAGCTCTGGAAACACCATATATTTT. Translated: CASSDPGQSSGNTIYF.

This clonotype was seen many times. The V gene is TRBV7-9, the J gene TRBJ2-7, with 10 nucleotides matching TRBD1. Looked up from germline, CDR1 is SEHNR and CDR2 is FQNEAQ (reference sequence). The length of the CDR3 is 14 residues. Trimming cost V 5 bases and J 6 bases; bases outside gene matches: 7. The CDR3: CASSGTGVGGEQYF. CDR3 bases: TGTGCCAGCAGCGGGACAGGGGTCGGTGGCGAGCAGTACTTC.

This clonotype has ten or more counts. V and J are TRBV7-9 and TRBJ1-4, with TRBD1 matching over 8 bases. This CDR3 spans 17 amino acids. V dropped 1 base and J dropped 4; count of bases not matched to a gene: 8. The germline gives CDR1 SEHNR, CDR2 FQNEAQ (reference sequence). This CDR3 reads CASSLVRLDRVNEKLFF. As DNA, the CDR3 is TGTGCCAGCAGCTTAGTTCGTCTGGACAGGGTTAATGAAAAACTGTTTTTT.

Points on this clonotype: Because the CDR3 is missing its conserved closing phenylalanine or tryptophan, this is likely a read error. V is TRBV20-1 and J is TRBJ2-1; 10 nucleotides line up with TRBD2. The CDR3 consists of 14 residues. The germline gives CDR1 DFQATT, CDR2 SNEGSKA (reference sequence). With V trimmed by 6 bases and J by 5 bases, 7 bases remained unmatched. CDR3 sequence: CSALSGRGNNEQFY. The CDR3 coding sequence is TGCAGTGCCTTGAGCGGGAGGGGGAACAATGAGCAGTTCTAC.

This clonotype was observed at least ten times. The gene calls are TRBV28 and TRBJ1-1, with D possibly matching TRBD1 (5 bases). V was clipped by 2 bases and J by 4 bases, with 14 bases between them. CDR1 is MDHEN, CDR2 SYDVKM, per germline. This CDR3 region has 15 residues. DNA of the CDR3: TGTGCCAGCAGTTTAGCTGGGACCTTCGGCACTGAAGCTTTCTTT. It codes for CASSLAGTFGTEAFF.

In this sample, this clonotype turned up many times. The DNA for the CDR3 is TGCGCCAGCAGACGGACTAGCGGGATTACCGGGGAGCTGTTTTTT. This gives the protein CASRRTSGITGELFF. This chain links TRBV5-1 with TRBJ2-2, with 12 positions matching TRBD2. The germline V gene encodes CDR1 SGHRS and CDR2 YFSETQ. The trim removed 5 bases at V and 5 bases at J, leaving 4 bases unmatched. CDR3 size: 15 residues.

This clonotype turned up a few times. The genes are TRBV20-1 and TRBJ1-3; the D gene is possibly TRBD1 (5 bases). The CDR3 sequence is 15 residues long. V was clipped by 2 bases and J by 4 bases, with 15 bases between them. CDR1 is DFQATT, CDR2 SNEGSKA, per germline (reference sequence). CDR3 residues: CSARPPQGKGNTIYF. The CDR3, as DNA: TGCAGTGCTAGACCTCCTCAGGGAAAGGGAAACACCATATATTTT.

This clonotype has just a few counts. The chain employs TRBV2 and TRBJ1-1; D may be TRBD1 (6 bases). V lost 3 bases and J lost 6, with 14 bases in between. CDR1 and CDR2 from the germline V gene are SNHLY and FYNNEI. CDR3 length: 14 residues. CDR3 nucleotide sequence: TGTGCCAGCAGTGACTTCGGGGGGCGATCTGAAGCTTTCTTT. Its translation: CASSDFGGRSEAFF.

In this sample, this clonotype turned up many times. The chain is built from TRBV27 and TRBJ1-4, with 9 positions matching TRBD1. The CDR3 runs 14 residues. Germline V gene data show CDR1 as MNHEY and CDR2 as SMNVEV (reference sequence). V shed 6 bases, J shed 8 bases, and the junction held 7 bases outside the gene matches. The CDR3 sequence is CASRLGQGSEKLFF. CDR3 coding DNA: TGTGCCAGCAGATTGGGACAGGGAAGCGAAAAACTGTTTTTT.

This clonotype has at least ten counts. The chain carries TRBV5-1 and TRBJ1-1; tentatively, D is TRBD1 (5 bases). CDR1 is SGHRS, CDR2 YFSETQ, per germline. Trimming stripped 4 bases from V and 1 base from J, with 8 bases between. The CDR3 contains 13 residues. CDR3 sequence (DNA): TGCGCCAGCAGCCAGGGTGGGAACACTGAAGCTTTCTTT. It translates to CASSQGGNTEAFF.

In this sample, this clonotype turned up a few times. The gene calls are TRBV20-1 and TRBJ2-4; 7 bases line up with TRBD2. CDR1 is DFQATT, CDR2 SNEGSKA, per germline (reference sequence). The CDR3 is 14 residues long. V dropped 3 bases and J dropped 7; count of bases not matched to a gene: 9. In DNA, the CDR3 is TGCAGTGCTAGGGTCCTCGGGGAGGGGAACATTCAGTACTTC. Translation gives CSARVLGEGNIQYF.

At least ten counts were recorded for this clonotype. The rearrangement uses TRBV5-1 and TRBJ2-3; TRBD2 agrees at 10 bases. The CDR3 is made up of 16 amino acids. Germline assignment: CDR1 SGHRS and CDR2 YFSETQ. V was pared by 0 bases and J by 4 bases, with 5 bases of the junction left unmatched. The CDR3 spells CASSLGSSGSADTQYF. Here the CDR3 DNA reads TGCGCCAGCAGCTTGGGGTCTAGCGGGAGTGCAGATACGCAGTATTTT.

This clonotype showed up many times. The CDR3 DNA follows: TGCGCCAGCAGCTTGGGGGGCGCTAATGAAAAACTGTTTTTT. Encoded protein: CASSLGGANEKLFF. V and J are TRBV5-1 and TRBJ1-4; perhaps TRBD1 as D (5 bases). Trimming took off 0 bases at V and 3 bases at J, with 6 bases between the two ends. The CDR3 contains 14 residues. The germline V gene has CDR1 SGHRS and CDR2 YFSETQ.

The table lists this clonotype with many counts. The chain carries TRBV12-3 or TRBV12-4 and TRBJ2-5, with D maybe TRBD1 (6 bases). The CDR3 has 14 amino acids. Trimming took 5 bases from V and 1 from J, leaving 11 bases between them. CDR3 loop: CASSPTGAQETQYF. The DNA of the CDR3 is TGTGCCAGCAGTCCGACAGGCGCCCAAGAGACCCAGTACTTC.

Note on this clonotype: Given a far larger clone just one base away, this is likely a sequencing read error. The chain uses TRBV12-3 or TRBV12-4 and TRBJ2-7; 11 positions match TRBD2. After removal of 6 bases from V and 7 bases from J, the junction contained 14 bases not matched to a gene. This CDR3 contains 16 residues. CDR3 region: CASRTGLAGVHNEQYF. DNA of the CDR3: TGTGCCAGCAGGACCGGACTAGCGGGTGTCCACAATGAGCAGTACTTC.

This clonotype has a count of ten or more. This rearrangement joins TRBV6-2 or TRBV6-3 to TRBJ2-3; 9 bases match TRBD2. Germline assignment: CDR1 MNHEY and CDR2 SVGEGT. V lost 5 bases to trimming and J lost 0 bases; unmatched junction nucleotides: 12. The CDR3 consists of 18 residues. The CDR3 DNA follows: TGTGCCAGCAGTCTTAGCGGGAGTTGGATAGGTAGCACAGATACGCAGTATTTT. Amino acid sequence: CASSLSGSWIGSTDTQYF.

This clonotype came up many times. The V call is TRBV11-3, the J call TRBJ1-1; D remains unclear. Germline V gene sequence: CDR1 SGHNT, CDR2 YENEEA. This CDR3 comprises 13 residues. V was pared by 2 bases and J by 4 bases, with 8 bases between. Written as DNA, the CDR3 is TGTGCCAGCAGCTTAATAGTGGTCACTGAAGCTTTCTTT. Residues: CASSLIVVTEAFF.

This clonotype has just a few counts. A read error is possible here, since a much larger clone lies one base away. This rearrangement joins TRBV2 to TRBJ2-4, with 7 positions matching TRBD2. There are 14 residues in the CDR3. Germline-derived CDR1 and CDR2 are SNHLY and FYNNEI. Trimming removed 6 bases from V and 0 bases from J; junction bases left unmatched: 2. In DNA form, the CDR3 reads TGTGCCAGCAGGGGAGGGATAGCCAAAAACATTCAGTACTTC. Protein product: CASRGGIAKNIQYF.

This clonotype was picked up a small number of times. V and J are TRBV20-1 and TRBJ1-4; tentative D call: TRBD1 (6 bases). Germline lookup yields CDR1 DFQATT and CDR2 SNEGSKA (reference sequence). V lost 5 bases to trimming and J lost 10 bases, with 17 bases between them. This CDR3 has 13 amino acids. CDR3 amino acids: CSAPQGWGGKLFF. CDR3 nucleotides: TGCAGTGCTCCCCAGGGGTGGGGTGGAAAACTGTTTTTT.